The 14 T cell receptor beta chains listed next were all sequenced from one sample in a study of blood T cell repertoires in COVID-19. Measured with immunoSEQ multiplex PCR; TCRdb has only the in-frame clones, and not every one. The table shows over 150,000 clones, with approximately 91% occurring only once. Material: peripheral blood. The receptors derive from a middle-aged man with COVID-19, enrolled during active disease.

The chain uses TRBV27 and TRBJ2-1; D possibly corresponds to TRBD2 (7 bases). CDR1 MNHEY and CDR2 SMNVEV come from the germline V gene (reference sequence). V was cut by 8 bases and J by 9 bases, with 23 bases left in between. The CDR3 has 15 residues. The CDR3 region has the DNA TGTGCCAGCGCTTGGGGGGGACAACTCCAAACTGAGCAGTTCTTC. Protein product: CASAWGGQLQTEQFF.

The chain carries TRBV10-2 and TRBJ2-7; 10 bases line up with TRBD2. V was pared by 3 bases and J by 3 bases, with 5 bases of the junction left unmatched. The CDR3 runs 15 residues. Germline V CDR1 and CDR2: WSHSY, SAAADI. The CDR3: CASSEGTSVYYEQYF. As DNA, the CDR3 is TGCGCCAGCAGTGAAGGGACTAGCGTTTACTACGAGCAGTACTTC.

The chain links TRBV30 to TRBJ2-2, with a tentative D call TRBD2 (6 bases). The germline V gene has CDR1 GTSNPN and CDR2 SVGIG (reference sequence). The ends were cut back, 7 bases at V and 5 bases at J, with 14 bases in the middle. This CDR3 has 13 amino acids. DNA of the CDR3: TGTGCCTCACGGGTGGGGGGAACCGGGGAGCTGTTTTTT. This translates into CASRVGGTGELFF. Combining the CDR3 with reference TRBV30 and TRBJ2-2 gives the whole variable domain SQTIHQWPATLVQPVGSPLSLECTVEGTSNPNLYWYRQAAGRGLQLLFYSVGIGQISSEVPQNLSASRPQDRQFILSSKKLLLSDSGFYLCASRVGGTGELFFGEGSRLTVL.

This sequence joins TRBV18 and TRBJ2-5; D is unclear. V dropped 2 bases and J dropped 2 bases, with 6 bases sitting between them. The CDR3 is made up of 13 amino acids. Germline CDR1 is KGHSH and CDR2 is LQKENI. CDR3 in DNA: TGTGCCAGCTCACCAATAGAGCAAGAGACCCAGTACTTC. Its translation: CASSPIEQETQYF. The variable domain in full, with the rest retrieved from reference TRBV18 and TRBJ2-5, is NAGVMQNPRHLVRRRGQEARLRCSPMKGHSHVYWYRQLPEEGLKFMVYLQKENIIDESGMPKERFSAEFPKEGPSILRIQQVVRGDSAAYFCASSPIEQETQYFGPGTRLLVL.

The chain employs TRBV5-1 and TRBJ1-3; 7 bases are shared with TRBD1. The V gene's germline CDR1 is SGHRS and CDR2 YFSETQ. The V segment lost 4 bases and the J segment 0 bases; nucleotides outside the gene matches: 4. The CDR3 spans 15 residues. The CDR3 nucleotides are TGCGCCAGCAGCGTGACAGGGTTCTCTGGAAACACCATATATTTT. It specifies CASSVTGFSGNTIYF.

V gene TRBV6-6 combines with J gene TRBJ2-7; 9 nucleotides align to TRBD1. The CDR3 length is 14 residues. Germline V CDR1 and CDR2: MNHNY, SVGAGI (reference sequence). The ends lost 6 bases at V and 4 bases at J; junction bases unmatched: 7. DNA of the CDR3: TGTGCCAGCAGAACAGGGGGCGCGGGTTACGAGCAGTACTTC. It encodes CASRTGGAGYEQYF.

The chain combines TRBV27 with TRBJ1-4, with 7 positions matching TRBD1. The CDR3 runs to 14 residues. J lost 7 bases, V lost 2 bases, and 4 bases had no gene match. Germline V gene sequence: CDR1 MNHEY, CDR2 SMNVEV (reference sequence). In DNA form, the CDR3 reads TGTGCCAGCAGTTTAACAGGGGTAGTTGAAAAACTGTTTTTT. Amino acid sequence: CASSLTGVVEKLFF.

The gene calls are TRBV2 and TRBJ2-1; D might be TRBD1 (6 bases). The V end was cut by 9 bases, the J end by 2 bases, with 17 bases between. This CDR3 contains 15 residues. The germline V gene has CDR1 SNHLY and CDR2 FYNNEI. The CDR3 DNA follows: TGTGCCAGTATTTCGACCCGGGACACCTACAATGAGCAGTTCTTC. It translates to CASISTRDTYNEQFF.

The gene calls are TRBV25-1 and TRBJ2-7, with D maybe TRBD1 (6 bases). The CDR3 spans 12 residues. Per germline, CDR1 MGHDK and CDR2 SYGVNS. V was shortened by 3 bases and J by 4 bases, with 7 bases between the two germline ends. The CDR3 DNA sequence: TGTGCCAGCAGTGATCAGGGGTACGAGCAGTACTTC. Translated: CASSDQGYEQYF.

This clone was recorded only once. The chain couples TRBV19 to TRBJ1-5; 10 bases map to TRBD1. Trimming removed 7 bases from V and 6 bases from J; junction bases left unmatched: 6. This CDR3 region has 14 residues. Germline CDR1 and CDR2: LNHDA and SQIVND (reference sequence). This CDR3 is CASTGQGGIQPQHF. The CDR3 nucleotides are TGTGCCAGTACAGGACAGGGGGGCATTCAGCCCCAGCATTTT. Together with reference TRBV19 and TRBJ1-5, the CDR3 gives the full variable domain: DGGITQSPKYLFRKEGQNVTLSCEQNLNHDAMYWYRQDPGQGLRLIYYSQIVNDFQKGDIAEGYSVSREKKESFPLTVTSAQKNPTAFYLCASTGQGGIQPQHFGDGTRLSIL.

V usage is TRBV10-3 and J usage is TRBJ2-2; the match to TRBD2 covers 8 bases. The CDR3 is 14 residues long. Germline CDR1 ENHRY, CDR2 SYGVKD. For the CDR3, the DNA is TGTGCGAGCCGGGGGGGCCCGAACACCGGGGAGCTGTTTTTT. Its translation: CASRGGPNTGELFF.

This clone came up once. The V gene is TRBV5-4, the J gene TRBJ2-7; D might be TRBD1 (6 bases). The CDR3 is made up of 13 amino acids. Per the germline V gene, CDR1 is SGHNT and CDR2 is YYREEE (reference sequence). Trimming pared 2 bases from V and 1 base from J, leaving 7 bases between. The CDR3 spells CASSLQGSYEQYF. CDR3 bases: TGTGCCAGCAGCTTACAGGGATCCTACGAGCAGTACTTC. Combining the CDR3 with reference TRBV5-4 and TRBJ2-7 gives the whole variable domain ETGVTQSPTHLIKTRGQQVTLRCSSQSGHNTVSWYQQALGQGPQFIFQYYREEENGRGNFPPRFSGLQFPNYSSELNVNALELDDSALYLCASSLQGSYEQYFGPGTRLTVT.

The CDR3 loop reads CASIGTGNTGELFF. CDR3 DNA: TGTGCCAGCATAGGGACAGGGAACACCGGGGAGCTGTTTTTT. The chain links TRBV2 to TRBJ2-2; the match to TRBD1 covers 8 bases. V dropped 7 bases and J dropped 1; count of bases not matched to a gene: 2. CDR3 length equals 14 residues. The germline gives CDR1 SNHLY, CDR2 FYNNEI.

Worth noting for this clone: The sample has other DNA sequences that encode this CDR3 too. The rearrangement joins TRBV6-5 to TRBJ1-1, with a weak D call TRBD1 (5 bases). The germline CDR1 and CDR2 sequences are MNHEY and SVGAGI. V shed 1 base and J shed 1 base, with 7 bases lying between them. The CDR3 is made up of 14 amino acids. As DNA, the CDR3 is TGTGCCAGCAGTTACTTAGACAGGAACACTGAAGCTTTCTTT. It encodes CASSYLDRNTEAFF.